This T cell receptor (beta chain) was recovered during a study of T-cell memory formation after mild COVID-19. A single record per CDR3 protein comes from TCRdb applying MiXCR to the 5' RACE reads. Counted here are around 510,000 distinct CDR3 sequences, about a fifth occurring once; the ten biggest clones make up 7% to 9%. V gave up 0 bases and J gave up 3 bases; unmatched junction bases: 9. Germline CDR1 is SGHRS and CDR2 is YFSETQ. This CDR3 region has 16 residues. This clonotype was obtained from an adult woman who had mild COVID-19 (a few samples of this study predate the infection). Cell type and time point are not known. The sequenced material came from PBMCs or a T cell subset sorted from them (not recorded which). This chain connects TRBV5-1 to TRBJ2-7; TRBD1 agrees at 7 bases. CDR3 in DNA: TGCGCCAGCAGCTTGGTAGGGGGACAGCCCTTCTACGAGCAGTACTTC. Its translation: CASSLVGGQPFYEQYF.